This T cell receptor (beta chain) was documented in a study of cytotoxic CD8 clonotypes in ibrutinib-treated CLL. Findings and caveats of the study: Clonality went up at the time of ibrutinib response, stayed stable in sustained remission, and later dropped back toward its baseline level at progression.

Regarding this clone: What it binds is unknown.

CDR1 is SGHNT and CDR2 is YYREEE in the germline V gene (reference sequence). The CDR3 has 15 amino acids. The V and J ends lost 4 bases and 2 bases, in that order; junction bases with no gene match: 8. The repertoire was sequenced with immunoSEQ multiplex PCR; TCRdb's copy has only in-frame clones and lacks some. Counted here are under 150,000 clones, 70% to 90% occurring once; the ten biggest clones make up 7.5% to 9%. V and J are TRBV5-4 and TRBJ2-7, with 8 bases that match TRBD1. This TCR was recovered from a human donor with chronic lymphocytic leukemia. Sequences were derived from PBMCs, sampled after 36 months of ibrutinib treatment. CDR3 in amino acids: CASSAIQTGAYEQYF. CDR3 sequence (DNA): TGTGCCAGCAGCGCAATCCAGACAGGGGCCTACGAGCAGTACTTC. Full variable domain (remainder filled in from reference TRBV5-4 and TRBJ2-7): ETGVTQSPTHLIKTRGQQVTLRCSSQSGHNTVSWYQQALGQGPQFIFQYYREEENGRGNFPPRFSGLQFPNYSSELNVNALELDDSALYLCASSAIQTGAYEQYFGPGTRLTVT.